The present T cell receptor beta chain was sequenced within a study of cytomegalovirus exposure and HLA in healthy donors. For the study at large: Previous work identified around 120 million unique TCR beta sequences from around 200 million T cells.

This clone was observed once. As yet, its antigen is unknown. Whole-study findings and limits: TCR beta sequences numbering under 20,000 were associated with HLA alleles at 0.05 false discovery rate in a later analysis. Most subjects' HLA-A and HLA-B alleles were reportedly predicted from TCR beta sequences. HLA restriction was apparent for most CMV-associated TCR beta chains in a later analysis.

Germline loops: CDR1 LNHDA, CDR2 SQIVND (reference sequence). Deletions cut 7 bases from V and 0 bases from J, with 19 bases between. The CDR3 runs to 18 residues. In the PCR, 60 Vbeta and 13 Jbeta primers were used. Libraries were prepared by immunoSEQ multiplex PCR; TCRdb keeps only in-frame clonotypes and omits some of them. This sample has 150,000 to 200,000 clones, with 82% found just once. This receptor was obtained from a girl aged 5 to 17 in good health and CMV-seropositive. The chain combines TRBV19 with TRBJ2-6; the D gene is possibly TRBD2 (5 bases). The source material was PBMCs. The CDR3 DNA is TGTGCCAGTACCCCGCGGGTCACCACCTTCTCTGGGGCCAACGTCCTGACTTTC. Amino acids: CASTPRVTTFSGANVLTF. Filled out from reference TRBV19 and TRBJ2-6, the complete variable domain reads DGGITQSPKYLFRKEGQNVTLSCEQNLNHDAMYWYRQDPGQGLRLIYYSQIVNDFQKGDIAEGYSVSREKKESFPLTVTSAQKNPTAFYLCASTPRVTTFSGANVLTFGAGSRLTVL.